This TCR beta chain comes out of a study of neurological immune-mediated disorders. This clonotype was detected many times. The antigen remains undetermined. CDR3 length equals 13 residues. V shed 3 bases and J shed 5 bases, with 12 bases lying between them. CDR1 is DFQATT, CDR2 SNEGSKA, per germline (reference sequence). Via MiXCR, TCRdb re-called the 5' RACE reads, giving one row per CDR3 protein. The sample includes approximately 41,000 distinct CDR3 sequences, more than 12% of them seen just once. The cells used in sorted libraries, CD4+ or CD8+ T cells, numbered some 1 million. Study-wide results and limits: Patients with HTLV-1-associated myelopathy had the highest level of TCR clonal expansion, whereas patients with multiple sclerosis had the lowest level, falling beneath the level found in healthy controls.

The rearrangement joins TRBV20-1 to TRBJ2-3, with D possibly being TRBD2 (6 bases). The origin of this receptor is a woman aged 55-69 years with HTLV-1-associated myelopathy (HAM/TSP). The specimen sequenced was CD4+ T cells from blood. The CDR3, as DNA: TGCAGTGCTAGGGGGCCGGAGGGAGATACGCAGTATTTT. It yields the protein CSARGPEGDTQYF.